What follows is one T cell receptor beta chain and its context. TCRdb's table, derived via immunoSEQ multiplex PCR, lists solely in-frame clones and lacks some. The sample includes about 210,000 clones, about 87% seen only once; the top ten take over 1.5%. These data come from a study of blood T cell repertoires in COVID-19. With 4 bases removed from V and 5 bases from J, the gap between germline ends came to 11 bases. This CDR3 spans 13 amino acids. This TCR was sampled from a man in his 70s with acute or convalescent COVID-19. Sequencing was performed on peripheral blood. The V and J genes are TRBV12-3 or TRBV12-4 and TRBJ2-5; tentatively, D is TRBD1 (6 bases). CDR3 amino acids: CASSSTGFETQYF. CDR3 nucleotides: TGTGCCAGCAGTTCCACAGGGTTTGAGACCCAGTACTTC.